These 8 T cell receptor beta chains were sequenced from one sample in a study of T cells in Graves' hyperthyroidism and ophthalmopathy. The CDR3 regions of TCR beta were amplified from RNA transcripts. TCR CDR3 underwent first-round RT-PCR with the HTBI primer set. TCRdb processed the multiplex PCR reads anew with MiXCR; each CDR3 protein has one entry. The sample consists of more than 450,000 distinct CDR3 sequences, about 15% of them appearing once. The sequencing input was blood. The receptor source for this set is a woman aged 40 to 50 with Graves' hyperthyroidism.

This clonotype was counted a single time. This chain links TRBV25-1 with TRBJ2-1; perhaps TRBD2 as D (6 bases). Per the germline V gene, CDR1 is MGHDK and CDR2 is SYGVNS. Trimming cost V 5 bases and J 8 bases, with 16 bases left between them. There are 14 residues in the CDR3. The CDR3 spells CASSSVGGWHEQFF. In nucleotides, the CDR3 is TGTGCCAGCAGTTCTGTGGGGGGATGGCATGAGCAGTTCTTC.

This clonotype was counted ten times or more. V usage is TRBV2 and J usage is TRBJ1-4, with a tentative D call TRBD1 (5 bases). Trimming left V 10 bases short and J 16 bases short, with 22 bases between. The germline V gene encodes CDR1 SNHLY and CDR2 FYNNEI. The CDR3 runs to 12 residues. The CDR3 nucleotides are TGTGCCACCTCTGAGGAGACAGCCCGGCAGTTTTTT. Translated, it gives CATSEETARQFF.

This clonotype was recorded many times. The V and J genes are TRBV12-3 or TRBV12-4 and TRBJ2-3; 9 bases fit TRBD1. CDR3 length: 14 residues. Germline trimming cut 6 bases from V and 4 bases from J; bases unmatched to any gene: 5. The CDR3: CASRVGQGSDTQYF. In DNA form, the CDR3 reads TGTGCCAGCAGAGTCGGACAGGGGTCAGATACGCAGTATTTT.

At least ten counts were recorded for this clonotype. The chain combines TRBV6-1 with TRBJ2-7; D assignment may be TRBD1 or TRBD2 (5 bases each). The CDR3 is 14 residues long. Trimming took off 8 bases at V and 5 bases at J, with 19 bases between the two ends. Germline values: CDR1 MNHNS, CDR2 SASEGT. CDR3: CASALEGLENEQYF. The DNA of the CDR3 is TGTGCCAGCGCGTTAGAGGGGTTGGAGAACGAGCAGTACTTC.

This clonotype was observed at least ten times. The rearrangement joins TRBV27 to TRBJ2-3; 7 bases line up with TRBD1. After removal of 3 bases from V and 1 base from J, the junction contained 19 bases not matched to a gene. The germline CDR1 and CDR2 sequences are MNHEY and SMNVEV (reference sequence). The CDR3 is 20 residues long. CDR3 amino acids: CASSLTDRMPSALGTDTQYF. The CDR3 DNA reads as TGTGCCAGCAGTTTGACGGACAGGATGCCCTCGGCCCTCGGCACAGATACGCAGTATTTT.

Points on this clonotype: A junction end diverges from the germline sequence, so it may reflect a read error. DNA of the CDR3: TGCGCCAGCGGCTTGACAGTGACTAGCGGGATCCCCCACAATGAGCAGTTCTTC. Amino acids: CASGLTVTSGIPHNEQFF. This chain links TRBV13 with TRBJ2-1; 11 bases map to TRBD2. Germline values: CDR1 PRHDT, CDR2 FYEKMQ (reference sequence). CDR3 length: 18 amino acids.

In this sample, this clonotype turned up many times. For the CDR3, the DNA is TGTGCCAGCATCGAGCAAAGCTCCTACAATGAGCAGTTCTTC. Amino acid sequence: CASIEQSSYNEQFF. The chain joins TRBV28 to TRBJ2-1, with D uncertain. The germline V gene has CDR1 MDHEN and CDR2 SYDVKM. The CDR3 extends over 14 amino acids. Trimming shortened V by 7 bases and J by 0 bases, and 10 bases separated the two germline ends.

This clonotype was seen at least ten times. V gene TRBV3-1 combines with J gene TRBJ2-1, with 11 bases matching TRBD2. Germline V gene lookup returns CDR1 LGHDT and CDR2 YNNKEL (reference sequence). The CDR3 consists of 14 residues. The V and J ends lost 3 bases and 8 bases, in that order; junction bases with no gene match: 3. As DNA, the CDR3 is TGTGCCAGCAGCCAGCTTAGCGGGAGGGATGAGCAGTTCTTC. It codes for CASSQLSGRDEQFF.